This T cell receptor beta chain derives from a study of shared clonotypes between healthy human individuals. On the study more broadly: A donor's plate count was three for CD4 naive and three for CD4 memory; CD8 naive had two and CD8 memory one.

As concerns this clone: What it recognizes is unknown.

Study results and limitations: Some clonotypes were shared by all four sorted-subset donors, while others were not shared. The non-shared ones had lower generation probabilities than the shared ones.

Researchers ran the assay at a deep level. Sequenced by immunoSEQ multiplex PCR; TCRdb stores in-frame clones only, minus some. The sample records more than 2 million clones, approximately 94% being singletons. The naive CD8 population came from CD45RO-negative cells selected for CCR7, without terminally differentiated effector memory CD45RA+ cells. CDR3 length: 13 residues. Germline V gene sequence: CDR1 ENHRY, CDR2 SYGVKD. V was shortened by 2 bases and J by 5 bases, with 6 bases between the two germline ends. The TCR comes from a man aged 18 to 29 in good health. The chain couples TRBV10-3 to TRBJ1-4; D unclear. Specimen: naive CD8+ T cells sorted from blood. The CDR3 bases are TGTGCCATCAGTGAGACTGGAAATGAAAAACTGTTTTTT. This gives the protein CAISETGNEKLFF.